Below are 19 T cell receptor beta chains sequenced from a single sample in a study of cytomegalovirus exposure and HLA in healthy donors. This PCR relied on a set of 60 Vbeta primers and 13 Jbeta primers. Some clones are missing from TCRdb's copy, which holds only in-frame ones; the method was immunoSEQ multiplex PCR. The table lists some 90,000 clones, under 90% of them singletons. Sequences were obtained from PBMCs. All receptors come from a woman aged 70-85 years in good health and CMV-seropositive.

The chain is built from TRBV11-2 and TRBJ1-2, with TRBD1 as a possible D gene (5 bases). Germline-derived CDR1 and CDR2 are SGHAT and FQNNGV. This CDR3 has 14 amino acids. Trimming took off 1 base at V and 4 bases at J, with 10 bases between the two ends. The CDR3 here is CASSLGQNFYGYTF. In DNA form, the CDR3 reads TGTGCCAGCAGCTTAGGACAGAACTTCTATGGCTACACCTTC.

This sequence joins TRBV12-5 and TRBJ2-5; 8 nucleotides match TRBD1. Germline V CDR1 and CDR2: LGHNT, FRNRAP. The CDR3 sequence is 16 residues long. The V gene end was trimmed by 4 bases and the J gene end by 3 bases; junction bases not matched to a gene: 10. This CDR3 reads CASGSVWGQAKETQYF. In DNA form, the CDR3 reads TGTGCTAGTGGTTCCGTGTGGGGACAGGCGAAAGAGACCCAGTACTTC.

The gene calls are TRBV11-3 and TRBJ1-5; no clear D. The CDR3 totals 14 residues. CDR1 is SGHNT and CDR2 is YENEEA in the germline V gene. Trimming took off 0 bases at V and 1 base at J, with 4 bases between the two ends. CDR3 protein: CASSLDPSNQPQHF. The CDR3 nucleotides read TGTGCCAGCAGCTTAGACCCGAGCAATCAGCCCCAGCATTTT.

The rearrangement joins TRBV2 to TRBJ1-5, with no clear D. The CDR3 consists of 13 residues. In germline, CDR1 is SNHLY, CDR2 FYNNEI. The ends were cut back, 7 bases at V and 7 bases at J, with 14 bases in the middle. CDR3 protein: CASKEGGPQPQHF. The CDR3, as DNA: TGTGCCAGCAAAGAGGGAGGCCCACAGCCCCAGCATTTT.

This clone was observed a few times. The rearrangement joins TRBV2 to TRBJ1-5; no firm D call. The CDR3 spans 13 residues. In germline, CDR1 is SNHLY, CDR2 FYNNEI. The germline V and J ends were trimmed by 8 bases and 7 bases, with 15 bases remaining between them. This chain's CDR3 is CASGSQAGQPQHF. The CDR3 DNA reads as TGTGCCAGCGGCAGCCAGGCGGGACAGCCCCAGCATTTT.

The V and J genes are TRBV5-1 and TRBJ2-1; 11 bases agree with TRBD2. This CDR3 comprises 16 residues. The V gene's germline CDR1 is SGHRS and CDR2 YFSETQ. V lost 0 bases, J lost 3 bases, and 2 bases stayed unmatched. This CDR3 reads CASSLDGTSGYNEQFF. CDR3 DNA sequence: TGCGCCAGCAGCTTGGATGGGACTAGCGGCTACAATGAGCAGTTCTTC.

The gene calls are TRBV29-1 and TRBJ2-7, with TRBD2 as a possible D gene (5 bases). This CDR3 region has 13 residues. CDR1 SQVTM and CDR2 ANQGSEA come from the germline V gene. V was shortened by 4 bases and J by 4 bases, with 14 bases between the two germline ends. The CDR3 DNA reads TGCAGCGTTGGTCCGAATACGGGATACGAGCAGTACTTC. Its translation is CSVGPNTGYEQYF.

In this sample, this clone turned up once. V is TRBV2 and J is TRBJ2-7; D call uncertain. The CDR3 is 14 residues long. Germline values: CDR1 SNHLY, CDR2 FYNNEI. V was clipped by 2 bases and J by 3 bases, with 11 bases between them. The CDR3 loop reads CASSERLGNYEQYF. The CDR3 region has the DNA TGTGCCAGCAGTGAACGGCTAGGAAACTACGAGCAGTACTTC.

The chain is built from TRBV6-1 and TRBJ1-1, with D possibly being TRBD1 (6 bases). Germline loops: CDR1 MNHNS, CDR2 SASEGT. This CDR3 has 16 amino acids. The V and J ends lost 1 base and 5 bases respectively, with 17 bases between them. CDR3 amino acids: CASSEGPGVGQTEAFF. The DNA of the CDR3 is TGTGCCAGCAGTGAAGGCCCAGGGGTGGGTCAGACTGAAGCTTTCTTT.

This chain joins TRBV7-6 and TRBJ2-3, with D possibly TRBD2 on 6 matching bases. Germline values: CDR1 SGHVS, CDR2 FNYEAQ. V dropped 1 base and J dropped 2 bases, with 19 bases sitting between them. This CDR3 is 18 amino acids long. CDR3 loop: CASSLVVDAGWDTDTQYF. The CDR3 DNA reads TGTGCCAGCAGCTTAGTCGTCGATGCGGGATGGGACACAGATACGCAGTATTTT.

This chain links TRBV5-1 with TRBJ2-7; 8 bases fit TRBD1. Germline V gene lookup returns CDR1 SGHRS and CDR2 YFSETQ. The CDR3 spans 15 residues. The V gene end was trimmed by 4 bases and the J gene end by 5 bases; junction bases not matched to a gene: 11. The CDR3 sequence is CASSTGQGKVDEQYF. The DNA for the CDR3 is TGCGCCAGCAGCACCGGACAGGGTAAGGTGGACGAGCAGTACTTC.

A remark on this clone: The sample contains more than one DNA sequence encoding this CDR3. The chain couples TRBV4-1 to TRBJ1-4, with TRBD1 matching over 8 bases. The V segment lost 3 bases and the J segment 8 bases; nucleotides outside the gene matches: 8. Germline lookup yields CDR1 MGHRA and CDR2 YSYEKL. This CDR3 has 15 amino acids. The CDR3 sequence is CASSHPTGGREKLFF. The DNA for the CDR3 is TGCGCCAGCAGCCATCCAACAGGGGGGAGGGAAAAACTGTTTTTT.

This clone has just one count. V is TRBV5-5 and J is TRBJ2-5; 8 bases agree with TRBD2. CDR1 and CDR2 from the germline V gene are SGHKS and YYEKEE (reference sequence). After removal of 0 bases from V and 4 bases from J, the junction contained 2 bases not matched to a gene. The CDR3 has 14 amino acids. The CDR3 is CASSLVLAGETQYF. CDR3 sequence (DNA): TGTGCCAGCAGCTTGGTTCTAGCGGGAGAGACCCAGTACTTC.

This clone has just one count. The CDR3 sequence is CASSPMPAGGANEQYF. CDR3 nucleotides: TGTGCCAGCAGCCCGATGCCCGCAGGGGGCGCGAACGAGCAGTACTTC. The J gene is TRBJ2-7, the V gene TRBV7-3; TRBD1 agrees at 8 bases. The CDR3 runs to 16 residues. Trimming cost V 5 bases and J 5 bases; bases outside gene matches: 14. The germline gives CDR1 SGHTA, CDR2 FQGTGA.

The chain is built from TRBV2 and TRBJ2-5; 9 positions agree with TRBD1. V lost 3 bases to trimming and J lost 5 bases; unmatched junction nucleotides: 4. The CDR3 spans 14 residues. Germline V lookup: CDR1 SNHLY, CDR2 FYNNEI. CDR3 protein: CASSDPDRGETQYF. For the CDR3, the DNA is TGTGCCAGCAGTGACCCTGACAGGGGGGAGACCCAGTACTTC.

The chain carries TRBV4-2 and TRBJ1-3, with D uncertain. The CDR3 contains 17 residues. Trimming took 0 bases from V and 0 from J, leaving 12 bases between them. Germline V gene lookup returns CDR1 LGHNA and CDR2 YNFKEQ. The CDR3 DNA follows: TGTGCCAGCAGCCAAGAGGGCTCTTTCCGCTCTGGAAACACCATATATTTT. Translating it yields CASSQEGSFRSGNTIYF.

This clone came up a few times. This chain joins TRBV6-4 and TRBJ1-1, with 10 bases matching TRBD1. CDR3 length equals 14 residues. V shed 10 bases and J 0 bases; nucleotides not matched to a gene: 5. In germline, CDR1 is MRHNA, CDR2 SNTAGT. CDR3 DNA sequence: TGTGCCAAGGGACAGGGGATCATGAACACTGAAGCTTTCTTT. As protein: CAKGQGIMNTEAFF.

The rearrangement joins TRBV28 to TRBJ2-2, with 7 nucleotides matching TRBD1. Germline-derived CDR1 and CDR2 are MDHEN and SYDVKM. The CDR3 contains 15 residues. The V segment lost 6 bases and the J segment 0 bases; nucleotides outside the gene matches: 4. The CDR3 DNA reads TGTGCCAGCAGGATTCAGGGGGCGAACACCGGGGAGCTGTTTTTT. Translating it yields CASRIQGANTGELFF.

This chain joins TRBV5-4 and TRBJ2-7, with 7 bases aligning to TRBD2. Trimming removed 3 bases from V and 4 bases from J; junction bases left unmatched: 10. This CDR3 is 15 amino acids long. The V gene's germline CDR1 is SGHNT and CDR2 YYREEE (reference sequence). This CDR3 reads CASSSGLVGLYEQYF. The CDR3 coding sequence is TGTGCCAGCAGCTCTGGACTAGTCGGGTTGTACGAGCAGTACTTC.